This is a list of T cell receptor beta chains from one sample in a study of a mutant IDH1 vaccine in newly diagnosed glioma. Antigens of these TCRs are unknown. Libraries were prepared by immunoSEQ multiplex PCR; TCRdb keeps only in-frame clonotypes and omits some of them. The sample yields tens of thousands of clones, 84% seen once. The material was PBMCs, obtained from a glioma patient whose treatment included an IDH1 peptide vaccine. These TCRs come from a woman under 30 with glioma. Both conserved end residues are part of each CDR3.

CDR3,V
CASSELPTYEQYF,TRBV2
CASSLGDSTKNIQYF,TRBV5-1
CASSLGERLNEKLFF,TRBV5-1
CASSLAGPTYSPLHF,TRBV5-1
CASSFGQGGTDTQYF,TRBV28
CASSGLGQVENTIYF,TRBV9
CASRKGGTKNIQYF,TRBV28
CASSAHRDDTGELFF,TRBV6-4
CASSPRGSETQYF,TRBV9
CASSLDGTSGQETQYF,TRBV5-1
CASSQVRGYEQYF,TRBV4-3
CASSHSYEQYF,TRBV7-2
CASSPAGPAYGYTF,TRBV19
CAISEQRASTDTQYF,TRBV10-3
CASSRALTYEQYF,TRBV28
CASSPSDRIYEQYF,TRBV18
CASSPSGTGAYEQYF,TRBV4-3
CASHHSGLRNTEAFF,TRBV11-2
CASSFLGYEQYF,TRBV7-2
CASSTGTEAFF,TRBV6-6
CASSFSARGADTQYF,TRBV7-6
CASSLGLNQPQHF,TRBV6-5
CASSLGQGVVNYGYTF,TRBV11-3
CAWSRRTATYEQYF,TRBV30
CASSLNILAGSYEQYF,TRBV5-1
CASSPLSPRFHEQFF,TRBV6-1
CASSADRATEAFF,TRBV9
CASSQDRSGANEKLFF,TRBV4-3
CASSQLQGDYGYTF,TRBV14
CASSGQAANTGELFF,TRBV5-1
CASSSVNQGEMFGQYF,TRBV7-9
CASSLPGRGGNTEAFF,TRBV11-2
CASSHRGRGWDAFF,TRBV4-1
CASSGPGGETQYF,TRBV25-1
CSVEGGGGHEQYF,TRBV29-1
CASSITPPGGRGDTQYF,TRBV19
CASSLDGATNEKLFF,TRBV7-8
CASSLGANYGYTF,TRBV5-5
CASSRDRGPYEQYF,TRBV27
CAIYEGEAFF,TRBV2
CASSLHLSYGYTF,TRBV7-9
CASSSRTGSGTDTQYF,TRBV6-5